This T cell receptor beta chain was obtained from a study of T-cell memory formation after mild COVID-19 listed by TCRdb under 2021. A note on the overall study: Most TCR sequence clusters were specific to one of the two donors. In a couple of donors, T-cell clones that expanded and contracted after mild COVID-19 were tracked by sequencing TCRalpha and TCRbeta repertoires over time. The cohort was made up of two young adult volunteers, one female and one male, who were previously healthy.

The germline ends are 10 bases apart after V is trimmed by 6 bases and J by 1 base. There are 15 amino acids in the CDR3, from cysteine to phenylalanine inclusive. The CDR3 DNA has 45 bases and is translated from base 1. In the germline V gene, CDR1 corresponds to ENHRY and CDR2 to SYGVKD. Worth noting for this clonotype: Its antigen remains unidentified. Base qualities are not recorded, but no much larger clone differs from it by a single base.

TCRdb lists the instrument as Illumina NovaSeq 6000. TCRalpha and TCRbeta cDNA libraries were constructed by 5'RACE with constant-segment primers, with sample barcodes and unique molecular identifiers being introduced. Trizol reagent was used to extract RNA from every sample. Amplification of the libraries took two PCR steps, and the second step added a second sample barcode plus Illumina TruSeq adapters. The libraries were sequenced on an Illumina NovaSeq using 2 x 150 bp paired-end reads. In the paper's pipeline: The reads were demultiplexed and collapsed into UMI-guided consensus sequences using migec v1.2.7. Using mixcr v2.1.11, the UMI consensuses were aligned to TRA and TRB V and J templates and assembled into clonotypes. Clonotypes were classified as expanded or contracted when called significant by both edgeR and NoisET, with noise models trained on biological replicates. edgeR calls used a false discovery rate-adjusted p below 0.01 and a log2 fold-change threshold of 1. As an exploratory analysis of dynamics, PCA with hierarchical clustering was applied to max-normalized trajectories of the 1000 most abundant clonotypes. The CD4 or CD8 phenotype of responding clones was assigned using the separately sequenced CD4+ and CD8+ repertoires. In-frame beta chains were kept once TCRdb had trimmed the public reads at Q25 with fastp and called clones with MiXCR. One record per CDR3 amino acid sequence lists the most common genes and DNA. The V and J calls were determined by TCRdb, not by the authors. This sample has around 300,000 distinct CDR3 sequences in its table, and around 19% of those were observed once. The top ten clonotypes cover roughly 21% of the sample.

PBMCs were isolated by Ficoll-Paque density gradient centrifugation. Overall results and qualifications from the work: Clones contracting from day 15 to 85 had balanced CD4/CD8 phenotypes, while a second wave expanding from day 15 to 37 was biased towards CD4+. The second-wave clones that peaked on day 37 were not confirmed to be SARS-CoV-2 specific. Contracting CD4+ clones appeared mostly in the CM and EM memory subsets, whereas CD8+ clones were enriched in EMRA. The detection of some responding clones in pre-infection memory suggests that pre-existing cross-reactive memory T cells joined the SARS-CoV-2 response. Only a couple of mild cases were covered by the study, and larger cohorts that include severe cases with pre-infection samples were considered necessary.

Source material: PBMCs or a T cell subset sorted from them (not recorded which). The sequence was obtained from a man younger than 35 who had mild COVID-19 (a few samples of this study predate the infection). The sample titles of this study are shuffled in the database, so cell type and time point are left out; the donor was told from shared clones. The rearranged chain carries TRBV10-3 and TRBJ2-6; matching of 7 bases hints at TRBD2 as the D gene. The CDR3 protein: CAISRGASGANVLTF. In nucleotide form, the sequence is TGTGCCATCAGCCGGGGGGCTTCTGGGGCCAACGTCCTGACTTTC.